The 5 T cell receptor beta chains below were found in one sample sequenced in a study of T cell clones after liver transplantation. Data came from immunoSEQ multiplex PCR; TCRdb stores just in-frame clones and leaves some out. The sample yields about 60,000 clones, 70% to 80% seen once. Sequencing used CD4+ T cells from blood, obtained before liver transplant. These receptor sequences come from a human donor who received a liver transplant.

The table lists this clone with a few counts. The chain combines TRBV6-5 with TRBJ1-2, with D unclear. Germline CDR1 reads MNHEY; CDR2 reads SVGAGI. CDR3 length equals 12 residues. The CDR3 DNA reads TGTGTGACCAAGGAGGGTAACTATGGCTACACCTTC. Protein sequence: CVTKEGNYGYTF.

This chain connects TRBV28 to TRBJ2-3; 7 nucleotides line up with TRBD2. This CDR3 region has 15 residues. With 2 bases clipped from V and 5 bases from J, the junction kept 7 bases outside the gene matches. The V gene's germline CDR1 is MDHEN and CDR2 SYDVKM. The CDR3 DNA follows: TGTGCCAGCAGTTTAAGGTGGGGGGGTAAAGATACGCAGTATTTT. Translated, it gives CASSLRWGGKDTQYF.

The rearrangement joins TRBV11-3 to TRBJ1-1; D is possibly TRBD1 (5 bases). Germline loops: CDR1 SGHNT, CDR2 YENEEA. With 3 bases removed from V and 3 bases from J, the gap between germline ends came to 17 bases. This CDR3 spans 16 amino acids. CDR3 protein: CASSLGGGTSDTEAFF. As DNA, the CDR3 is TGTGCCAGCAGCTTGGGGGGTGGTACGTCGGACACTGAAGCTTTCTTT.

V gene TRBV7-2 combines with J gene TRBJ1-2, with 9 positions matching TRBD1. CDR3 size: 15 residues. From germline, CDR1 is SGHTA and CDR2 FQGNSA. Trimming removed 0 bases from V and 7 bases from J; junction bases left unmatched: 6. CDR3 coding DNA: TGTGCCAGCAGCTTAGCGTCGGACAGGGGTGGTGGCTACACCTTC. This encodes CASSLASDRGGGYTF.

The chain is built from TRBV5-6 and TRBJ2-7; D may be TRBD2 (6 bases). Germline CDR1 reads SGHDT; CDR2 reads YYEEEE. The CDR3 totals 13 residues. V was trimmed by 4 bases and J by 6 bases, leaving 14 bases between them. CDR3 DNA: TGTGCCAGCAGCCCGTTGGGGAGGCGCGAGCAGTACTTC. This gives the protein CASSPLGRREQYF.